This is a list of T cell receptor beta chains from one sample in a study of blood T cell repertoires in COVID-19. TCRdb keeps only in-frame clones here, not all; method: immunoSEQ multiplex PCR. The sample lists roughly 260,000 clones, about nine tenths occurring once. The sequenced sample was peripheral blood. The receptors originated from a person aged 18 to 30 with COVID-19, enrolled during active disease. Each CDR3 is given with its conserved first and last residue. Fields, in order: D gene, J gene, clone size, V gene, CDR3 protein, CDR3 DNA. The D gene is left open where the match is weak. Rows give clone size only sometimes, using once, few, many, or a class for an expanded clone.

. TRBJ1-1 . TRBV10-3 CAITPTEGMNTEAFF TGTGCCATCACCCCAACGGAGGGAATGAACACTGAAGCTTTCTTT
. TRBJ2-7 . TRBV4-3 CASSQDSKTPVEQYF TGCGCCAGCAGCCAAGATAGTAAGACTCCGGTTGAGCAGTACTTC
TRBD1 TRBJ1-4 . TRBV6-5 CASRTGEVREKLFF TGTGCCAGCAGAACAGGGGAGGTACGAGAAAAACTGTTTTTT
TRBD1 TRBJ2-1 . TRBV4-1 CASRGTGRDEQFF TGCGCCAGCCGAGGGACAGGCCGGGATGAGCAGTTCTTC
TRBD2 TRBJ2-2 . TRBV19 CASRDLGGTGELFF TGTGCCAGTAGGGACCTGGGAGGGACCGGGGAGCTGTTTTTT
. TRBJ1-5 few TRBV25-1 CASSESGANQPQHF TGTGCCAGCAGTGAATCAGGGGCCAATCAGCCCCAGCATTTT
TRBD1 TRBJ1-4 . TRBV4-2 CASTPRDSNEKLFF TGTGCCAGCACCCCCCGGGACAGTAATGAAAAACTGTTTTTT
TRBD2 TRBJ2-2 . TRBV9 CASSVSGSVTGELFF TGTGCCAGCAGCGTTAGCGGGAGTGTCACCGGGGAGCTGTTTTTT
TRBD1 TRBJ1-2 . TRBV24-1 CATSERTGSRSMRYTF TGTGCCACCAGTGAGAGGACAGGGTCTAGGAGCATGCGGTACACCTTC
. TRBJ2-4 . TRBV7-9 CASSLQGNGNIQYF TGTGCCAGCAGCTTACAGGGAAACGGAAACATTCAGTACTTC
TRBD2 TRBJ2-1 . TRBV5-6 CASTLRYGLAYNEQFF TGTGCCAGCACCCTACGTTACGGACTAGCCTACAATGAGCAGTTCTTC
. TRBJ1-2 few TRBV25-1 CASSEFPSGGYTF TGTGCCAGCAGTGAATTCCCCAGCGGCGGCTACACCTTC
. TRBJ1-6 few TRBV3-1/TRBV3-2 CASSQDEAYSPLHF TGTGCCAGCAGCCAAGACGAAGCCTATTCACCCCTCCACTTT
. TRBJ1-3 . TRBV3-1/TRBV3-2 CASSQGLGGSGNTIYF TGTGCCAGCAGCCAAGGTCTGGGGGGGTCGGGAAACACCATATATTTT
TRBD1 TRBJ1-4 . TRBV6-5 CASSTDRGREKLFF TGTGCCAGCAGTACCGACAGGGGGCGGGAAAAACTGTTTTTT
TRBD1 TRBJ1-2 . TRBV19 CASRPSRGQVYGYTF TGTGCCAGTAGACCCTCGAGGGGGCAGGTCTATGGCTACACCTTC
. TRBJ1-1 . TRBV28 CASSLVSLNTEAFF TGTGCCAGCAGTTTGGTATCACTCAACACTGAAGCTTTCTTT
. TRBJ2-1 . TRBV5-1 CASSFGGPLDEQFF TGCGCCAGCAGCTTTGGCGGGCCCTTGGATGAGCAGTTCTTC
TRBD2 TRBJ2-1 . TRBV5-1 CASSLAVSGSDEQFF TGCGCCAGCAGCTTGGCCGTAAGCGGGAGCGATGAGCAGTTCTTC
TRBD2 TRBJ2-7 . TRBV5-5 CASSSPGLAGVEQYF TGTGCCAGCAGCTCACCGGGACTAGCGGGAGTCGAGCAGTACTTC
TRBD2 TRBJ2-7 . TRBV25-1 CASSESGRRAEQYF TGTGCCAGCAGTGAAAGCGGGAGACGGGCCGAGCAGTACTTC
TRBD1 TRBJ2-7 . TRBV6-5 CASRPMTGGPYEQYF TGTGCCAGCAGGCCTATGACAGGGGGCCCCTACGAGCAGTACTTC
. TRBJ1-4 . TRBV11-2 CASSQGLRGDEKLFF TGTGCCAGCAGCCAGGGGTTAAGGGGAGATGAAAAACTGTTTTTT
. TRBJ2-7 . TRBV4-2 CASSQDVGTGKGQYF TGTGCCAGCAGCCAAGATGTTGGTACAGGCAAGGGGCAGTACTTC
. TRBJ1-1 few TRBV5-6 CASSSRRLNTEAFF TGTGCCAGCAGCTCCCGCCGGTTGAACACTGAAGCTTTCTTT
. TRBJ2-5 . TRBV25-1 CASSESRGPETQYF TGTGCCAGCAGTGAATCCCGAGGGCCGGAGACCCAGTACTTC
TRBD1 TRBJ1-6 once TRBV7-2 CASSVQGGNSPLHF TGTGCCAGCAGCGTACAGGGGGGAAATTCACCCCTCCACTTT
. TRBJ2-5 . TRBV24-1 CATSDWGDRGETQYF TGTGCCACCAGTGATTGGGGGGACAGAGGGGAGACCCAGTACTTC
. TRBJ1-1 . TRBV6-5 CASRSGTEAFF TGTGCCAGCAGGTCGGGCACTGAAGCTTTCTTT
TRBD2 TRBJ2-7 once TRBV5-6 CASSLDAGVEQYF TGTGCCAGCAGCTTGGATGCGGGAGTCGAGCAGTACTTC
. TRBJ2-7 . TRBV29-1 CSVEKIADEQYF TGCAGCGTTGAAAAGATAGCGGACGAGCAGTACTTC